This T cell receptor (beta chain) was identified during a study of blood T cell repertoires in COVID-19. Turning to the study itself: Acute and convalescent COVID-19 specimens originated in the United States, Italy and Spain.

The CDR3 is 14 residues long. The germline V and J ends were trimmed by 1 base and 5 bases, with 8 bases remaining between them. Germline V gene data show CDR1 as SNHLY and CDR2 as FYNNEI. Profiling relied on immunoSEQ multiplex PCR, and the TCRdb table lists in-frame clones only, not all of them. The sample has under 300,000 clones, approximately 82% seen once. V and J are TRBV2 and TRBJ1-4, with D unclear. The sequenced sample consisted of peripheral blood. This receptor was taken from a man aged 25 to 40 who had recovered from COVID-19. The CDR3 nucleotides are TGTGCCAGCAGTGAAGGGGCCAGGAATGAAAAACTGTTTTTT. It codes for CASSEGARNEKLFF.